This passage covers 2 T cell receptor beta chains from one sample sequenced in a study of blood T cells in healthy people across ages. Alongside a J-beta primer mix, a sample-barcoded 5' primer served in a second PCR lasting 7 to 11 cycles. TCRdb re-called the 5' RACE reads with MiXCR, one entry per CDR3 protein. The table has fewer than 900,000 distinct CDR3 sequences, around half seen once. The sequencing input was blood. Receptor source: a woman in her sixties or seventies in good health.

V gene TRBV9 combines with J gene TRBJ2-5, with a tentative D call TRBD2 (7 bases). CDR1 SGDLS and CDR2 YYNGEE come from the germline V gene. This CDR3 has 13 residues. V lost 5 bases to trimming and J lost 7 bases, with 15 bases between them. CDR3 nucleotides: TGTGCCAGCAGTCTATACAGGGAGGGGACCCAGTACTTC. Its protein product is CASSLYREGTQYF.

The chain links TRBV20-1 to TRBJ1-4; 7 positions match TRBD1. From germline, CDR1 is DFQATT and CDR2 SNEGSKA (reference sequence). V was pared by 4 bases and J by 5 bases, with 4 bases of the junction left unmatched. The CDR3 sequence is 13 residues long. CDR3 coding DNA: TGCAGTGCTACCCAGGGGGGGAATGAAAAACTGTTTTTT. As protein: CSATQGGNEKLFF.